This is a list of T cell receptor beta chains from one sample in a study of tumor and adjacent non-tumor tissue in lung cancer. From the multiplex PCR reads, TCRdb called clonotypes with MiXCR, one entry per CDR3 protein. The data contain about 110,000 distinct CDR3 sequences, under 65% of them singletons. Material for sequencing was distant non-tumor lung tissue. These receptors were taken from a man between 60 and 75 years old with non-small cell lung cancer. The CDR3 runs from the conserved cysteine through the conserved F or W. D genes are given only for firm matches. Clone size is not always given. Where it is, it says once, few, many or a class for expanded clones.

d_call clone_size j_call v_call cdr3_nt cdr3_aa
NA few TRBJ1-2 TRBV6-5 TGTGCTAGTAGCAGAGGTAAAGATGGCTACACCTTC CASSRGKDGYTF
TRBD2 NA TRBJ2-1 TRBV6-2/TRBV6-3 TGTGCCAGCAGTACTCCGATAATAGCGGGGGACATTGAGCAGTTCTTC CASSTPIIAGDIEQFF
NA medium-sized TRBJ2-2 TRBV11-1 TGTGCCAGCAGCCCGTCCAGGGGCACCGGGGAGCTGTTTTTT CASSPSRGTGELFF
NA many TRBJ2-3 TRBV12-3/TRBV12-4 TGTGCCAGCAGTTTTCCAGGGACAGATACGCAGTATTTT CASSFPGTDTQYF
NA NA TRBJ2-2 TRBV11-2 TGTGCCAGCAGCTTAGAGGTTACAGGGTCGAACGCCCGGGAGCTGTCTTTT CASSLEVTGSNARELSF
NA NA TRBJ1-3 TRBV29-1 TGCAGTGTTCGCACTAGCACGACGGGTCAGATGTACACCATATATTTT CSVRTSTTGQMYTIYF
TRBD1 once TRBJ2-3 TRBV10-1 TGCGCCAGCAGTGAGCGGGCAGGGGGTGCAGATACGCAGTATTTT CASSERAGGADTQYF
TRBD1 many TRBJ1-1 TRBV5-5 TGTGCCAGCAGCTTGTCGGGGGACAGGAGGAACACTGAAGCTTTCTTT CASSLSGDRRNTEAFF
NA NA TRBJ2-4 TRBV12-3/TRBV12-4 TGTGCCAATAGTGATCAATACATTCAGTACTTC CANSDQYIQYF
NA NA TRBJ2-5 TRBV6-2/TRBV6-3 TGTACCAGCAGTCACTGGGCGGAGACCCAGTACTTC CTSSHWAETQYF
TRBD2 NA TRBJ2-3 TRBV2 TGTGCCAGCAGTTCCCAGCGGGAGGGAGTTGGAGATACGCAGTATTTT CASSSQREGVGDTQYF
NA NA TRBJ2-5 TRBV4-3 TGCGCCAGCAACCAAGTTGGGGGCGGAGAGACCCGGTACTTC CASNQVGGGETRYF
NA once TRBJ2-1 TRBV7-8 TGTGCCAGCCCCAGATTGCGGGGTGATGAGCAGTTCTTC CASPRLRGDEQFF
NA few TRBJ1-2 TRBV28 TGTGCCAGCATGCACGGGGAAAGTGGCTACACCTTC CASMHGESGYTF
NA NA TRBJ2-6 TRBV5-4 TGTGCCAGCAGCTTGCTGGTTGGGGCCAACGTCCTGACTTTC CASSLLVGANVLTF
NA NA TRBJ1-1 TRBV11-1 TGTGCTAGCATCTTCAGCGTCACTGAAGCTTTCTTT CASIFSVTEAFF
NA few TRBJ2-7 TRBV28 TGTGCCAGCAGTTCACCACCCAGGGGGGACTCCTACGAGCAGTACTTC CASSSPPRGDSYEQYF
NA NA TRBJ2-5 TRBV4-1 TGCGTCAGCAGCCAAGAATCTTCACTTAATGAAGAGACCCAGAACTTC CVSSQESSLNEETQNF
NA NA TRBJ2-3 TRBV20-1 TGCAGTGCCCTGGGTATCCTTACTCGCACAGATACGCAGTATTTT CSALGILTRTDTQYF
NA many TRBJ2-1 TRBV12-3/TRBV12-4 TGTGCCAGCAGTTTAGCGGGAGCCAAAAATGAGCAGTTCTTC CASSLAGAKNEQFF
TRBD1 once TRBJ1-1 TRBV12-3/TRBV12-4 TGTGCCAGCAGTGGGACAGGAGGTGCGGGCACTGAAGCTTTCTTT CASSGTGGAGTEAFF
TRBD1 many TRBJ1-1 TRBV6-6 TGTGCCAGCAGAAGACAGGGGGTGACTGAAGCTTTCTTT CASRRQGVTEAFF
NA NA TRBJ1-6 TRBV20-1 TGCAGTGCTAAATCGGACGGCTATATTTCACCCCTCCACTTT CSAKSDGYISPLHF
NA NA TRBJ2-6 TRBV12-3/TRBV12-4 TGTGCCAGTAGTTTCCAGATTCTTCGCTCTGGGGCCAGCGTCCTGACTTTC CASSFQILRSGASVLTF
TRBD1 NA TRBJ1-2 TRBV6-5 TGTGCCAGCTTTGGACAGGGTCAGAGCCGTGGCTACACCTTT CASFGQGQSRGYTF
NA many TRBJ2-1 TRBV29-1 TGCAGCGTTGAAGGGAGGGGTATATCCTACAATGAGCAGTTCTTC CSVEGRGISYNEQFF
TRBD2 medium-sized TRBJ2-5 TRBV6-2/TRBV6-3 TGTGCCAGCAGCATCGGGACTAGCACCAACCCTTGGAGGGAGACCCAGTACTTC CASSIGTSTNPWRETQYF
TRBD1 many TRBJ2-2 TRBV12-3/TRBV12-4 TGTGCCAGCAGTGACAGGGGGCCCGGGGAGCTGTTTTTT CASSDRGPGELFF
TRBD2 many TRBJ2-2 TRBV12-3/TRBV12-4 TGTGCCAGCAGTTGGTCGACTAGCGGGAGGAACACCGGGGAGCTGTTTTTT CASSWSTSGRNTGELFF
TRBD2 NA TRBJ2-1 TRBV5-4 TGTGTCAGCATCTCCGGGACTAGCGGGAAAGGTGAGCAGTTCTTC CVSISGTSGKGEQFF
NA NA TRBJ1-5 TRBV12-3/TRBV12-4 TGTGCCAGCACTTATCAGGGGAATCAGCCCCAGCGTTTT CASTYQGNQPQRF
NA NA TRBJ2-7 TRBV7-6 TGTGCCAGCAGCTTACTCAGAGACGAGCAGTACTTC CASSLLRDEQYF
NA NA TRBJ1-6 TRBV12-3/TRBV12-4 TGTGCCAGCAGTTTATGGGGACGGGACGATTCACTCCTCCACTTT CASSLWGRDDSLLHF
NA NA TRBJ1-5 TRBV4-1 TGCGCCAGCAGACAAGATCCAGGCAATAGCAAACAGCCCCAGCATTTT CASRQDPGNSKQPQHF
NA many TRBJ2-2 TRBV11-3 TGTGCCAGCAGCGAAGGACTTTGGGACACCGGGGAGCTGTTTTTT CASSEGLWDTGELFF
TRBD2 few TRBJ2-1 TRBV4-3 TGTGCCAGCAGCCAAACGCGGGAGGACTACAATGAGCAGTCCTTC CASSQTREDYNEQSF
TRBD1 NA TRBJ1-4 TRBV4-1 TGCGCCAGCAGCCGAGACAGGGGCGATGGTGAAAAGCTGTTTTTT CASSRDRGDGEKLFF
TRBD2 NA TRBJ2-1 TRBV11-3 TGTGCCAGCAGCTGGGAAGGACTAGCGTATGAGCGGCTCTTC CASSWEGLAYERLF
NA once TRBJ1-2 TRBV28 TGTGCCAGCAGTTTATCACTGGTTAACTACGGCTACACCTTC CASSLSLVNYGYTF
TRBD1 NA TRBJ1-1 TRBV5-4 TGTACCAGCAACATGGGGGGGGACAGAGTACGGAACACTGAAGCTTTCTTT CTSNMGGDRVRNTEAFF
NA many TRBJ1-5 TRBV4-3 TGCGCCAGCAGCCAAGTGAGGGGGGGAATGCAGCCCCAGCATTTT CASSQVRGGMQPQHF
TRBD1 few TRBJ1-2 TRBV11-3 TGTGCCAGCAGTGGCAACAGGGGAGGCTACACCTTC CASSGNRGGYTF
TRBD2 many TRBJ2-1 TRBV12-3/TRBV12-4 TGTGCCAGCAGTTCTAGCGGGAGGTTCTCCTACAATGAGCAGTTCTTC CASSSSGRFSYNEQFF
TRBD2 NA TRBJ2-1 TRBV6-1 TGTGCCAGCAGTGTTCCGGACGGGAGGGCCTATGAGCAGTTCTTC CASSVPDGRAYEQFF
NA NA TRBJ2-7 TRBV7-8 TGTGTCAGCAGCTTCCAAGGGGCCGCCTTCGAGCAGTACTTC CVSSFQGAAFEQYF
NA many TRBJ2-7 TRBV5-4 TGTGCCAGCAGCTTGGGTCAGGGCTTAGCGATCTCCGAGCAGTACTTC CASSLGQGLAISEQYF
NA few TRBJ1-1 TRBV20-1 TGCAGTGCTGACAGCCGCTCCCTTACCGCTTTCTTT CSADSRSLTAFF
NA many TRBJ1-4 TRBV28 TGTGCCAGCACCTTCGCAGGGTTTATGATGGCAACTAATGAAAAACTGTTTTTT CASTFAGFMMATNEKLFF
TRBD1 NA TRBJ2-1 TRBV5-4 TGTGCCAGCAGTCAGCGACAGGGAACCTACAATGAGCAGTTCTTC CASSQRQGTYNEQFF
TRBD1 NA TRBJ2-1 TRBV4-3 TGCGCCAGCGGCCAAGGAGTGGACAGGGACTATGAGCAGTTCTTC CASGQGVDRDYEQFF
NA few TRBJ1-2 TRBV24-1 TGTACCACCAGTGATGTTGACACCTATGGTGGCTACACCTTC CTTSDVDTYGGYTF